This is a list of T cell receptor beta chains from one sample in a study of blood T cell repertoires in COVID-19. Method: immunoSEQ multiplex PCR; TCRdb's copy keeps in-frame clones and lacks some. The sample holds about 200,000 clones; around 84% are singletons and the top ten take around 3%. Material: peripheral blood. These receptors all stem from a man aged 55-75 years with acute or convalescent COVID-19. The CDR3 runs from the conserved cysteine through the conserved F or W. D genes are given only for firm matches. For some rows the clone size is stated as once, few or many, or as a class when expanded; others skip it.

v_call: TRBV6-5
clone_size: -
d_call: TRBD1
j_call: TRBJ2-2
cdr3_aa: CASRGRTGGSGELFF
cdr3_nt: TGTGCCAGCAGGGGGCGGACAGGGGGCTCCGGGGAGCTGTTTTTT

v_call: TRBV28
clone_size: -
d_call: TRBD1
j_call: TRBJ2-3
cdr3_aa: CASSAGQGGNTQYF
cdr3_nt: TGTGCCAGCAGTGCGGGACAGGGCGGGAATACGCAGTATTTT

v_call: TRBV5-1
clone_size: -
d_call: -
j_call: TRBJ2-3
cdr3_aa: CATKGGWSTDTQYF
cdr3_nt: TGCGCCACCAAAGGGGGTTGGAGCACAGATACGCAGTATTTT

v_call: TRBV6-2/TRBV6-3
clone_size: -
d_call: TRBD1
j_call: TRBJ2-7
cdr3_aa: CASSYPRTGVSYEQYF
cdr3_nt: TGTGCCAGCAGTTACCCCCGGACAGGGGTCTCCTACGAGCAGTACTTC

v_call: TRBV20-1
clone_size: many
d_call: -
j_call: TRBJ1-2
cdr3_aa: CINGRDLGYTF
cdr3_nt: TGCATCAATGGGCGGGACCTCGGCTACACCTTC

v_call: TRBV14
clone_size: -
d_call: -
j_call: TRBJ2-3
cdr3_aa: CASSSLDRGTDTQYF
cdr3_nt: TGTGCCAGCAGCTCCCTCGACAGAGGCACAGATACGCAGTATTTT

v_call: TRBV24-1
clone_size: -
d_call: TRBD2
j_call: TRBJ2-2
cdr3_aa: CATSDKRTSVGTGELFF
cdr3_nt: TGTGCCACCAGTGATAAAAGGACTAGCGTCGGCACCGGGGAGCTGTTTTTT

v_call: TRBV28
clone_size: -
d_call: -
j_call: TRBJ2-7
cdr3_aa: CASKRFRGTYEQYF
cdr3_nt: TGTGCCAGCAAGAGATTTCGGGGTACCTACGAGCAGTACTTC

v_call: TRBV3-1/TRBV3-2
clone_size: few
d_call: TRBD1
j_call: TRBJ1-1
cdr3_aa: CASSRQGPEAFF
cdr3_nt: TGTGCCAGCAGTCGACAGGGCCCTGAAGCTTTCTTT

v_call: TRBV7-2
clone_size: once
d_call: -
j_call: TRBJ2-7
cdr3_aa: CASSQAAGRGYEQYF
cdr3_nt: TGTGCCAGCAGCCAGGCGGCCGGCAGGGGCTACGAGCAGTACTTC

v_call: TRBV15
clone_size: -
d_call: TRBD1
j_call: TRBJ1-1
cdr3_aa: CATSRDQNQGAPAFF
cdr3_nt: TGTGCCACCAGCAGAGACCAAAACCAGGGGGCGCCGGCTTTCTTT